This record covers a single T cell receptor beta chain. Its antigen is unidentified. The sample is drawn from a study of T cell responses to AZD1222 COVID-19 vaccine. Overall study: The analysis combined second doses at about 4 or about 12 weeks.

Germline V gene sequence: CDR1 SGHNT, CDR2 YYREEE (reference sequence). Trimming at V came to 4 bases and at J to 3 bases, leaving 1 base not matched to a gene. CDR3 length: 13 residues. General study results and limits: Donors were chiefly white British, with a greater number of females, and clonal diversity was perhaps underestimated. Variant regions that are unmutated are reportedly the target of nearly half of spike-specific TCRs. Repertoires were sampled only after the peak T cell response.

Libraries were prepared by immunoSEQ multiplex PCR; TCRdb keeps only in-frame clonotypes and omits some of them. The sample carries more than 95,000 clones, around 92% recorded once. The source is an adult in good health. Material: peripheral blood, obtained on day 0 of AZD1222 vaccination. This chain uses TRBV5-4 with TRBJ2-5, with 9 bases matching TRBD1. The chain's CDR3 is CASSRTGEETQYF. The DNA for the CDR3 is TGTGCCAGCAGCCGGACAGGGGAAGAGACCCAGTACTTC.